One sample yielded the 23 T cell receptor beta chains listed below, sequenced in a study of blood T cell repertoires in COVID-19. Sequenced by immunoSEQ multiplex PCR; TCRdb stores in-frame clones only, minus some. Of 390,000 or so clones in the sample, approximately 90% were seen once. Material: PBMCs or T cells enriched from blood (not recorded which). All receptors come from a man between 18 and 35 years old who had recovered from COVID-19.

The gene calls are TRBV7-7 and TRBJ2-1, with TRBD2 identical over 7 bases. CDR3 length: 20 amino acids. CDR1 and CDR2 from the germline V gene are SSHAT and FNYEAQ (reference sequence). Trimming removed 1 base from V and 0 bases from J; junction bases left unmatched: 15. CDR3 in DNA: TGTGCCAGCAGCTTAGTAGTAAACCCTGGGGGGGAGGGCTCCTACAATGAGCAGTTCTTC. Amino acids: CASSLVVNPGGEGSYNEQFF.

This chain links TRBV9 with TRBJ1-4; 10 bases are shared with TRBD1. CDR1 is SGDLS, CDR2 YYNGEE, per germline. With V trimmed by 4 bases and J by 8 bases, 8 bases remained unmatched. This CDR3 is built from 15 residues. The chain's CDR3 is CASSPDRGRGEKLFF. DNA for the CDR3: TGTGCCAGCAGCCCAGACAGGGGGCGAGGCGAAAAACTGTTTTTT.

The chain combines TRBV24-1 with TRBJ2-3; D perhaps matches TRBD1 (5 bases). Trimming pared 10 bases from V and 6 bases from J, leaving 16 bases between. Germline loops: CDR1 KGHDR, CDR2 SFDVKD. The CDR3 consists of 13 residues. The DNA for the CDR3 is TGTGCCACATCGCAGGGCCTATCTGATACGCAGTATTTT. This codes for CATSQGLSDTQYF.

The chain combines TRBV2 with TRBJ2-3; D gene uncertain. The V and J ends lost 6 bases and 2 bases respectively, with 9 bases between them. The CDR3 length is 13 residues. Germline V gene data show CDR1 as SNHLY and CDR2 as FYNNEI. CDR3 nucleotide sequence: TGTGCCAGCAGAACGGGTTACACAGATACGCAGTATTTT. Its translation is CASRTGYTDTQYF.

This sequence joins TRBV28 and TRBJ1-5; TRBD1 might be the D (5 bases). The germline V gene encodes CDR1 MDHEN and CDR2 SYDVKM. This CDR3 comprises 18 residues. Trimming took 3 bases from V and 3 from J, leaving 21 bases between them. For the CDR3, the DNA is TGTGCCAGCAGTTTTACCCGACCCTCAGGGCCGTCCAATCAGCCCCAGCATTTT. This sequence encodes CASSFTRPSGPSNQPQHF.

V and J are TRBV5-1 and TRBJ2-7; TRBD1 agrees at 8 bases. This CDR3 spans 14 amino acids. The junction had 10 bases not matched to a gene; V was cut back by 5 bases and J by 6 bases. CDR1 SGHRS and CDR2 YFSETQ come from the germline V gene. CDR3 DNA: TGCGCCAGCAGACCACAGGGGGATGTGGGCGAGCAGTACTTC. Amino acids: CASRPQGDVGEQYF. The full variable domain, completed using reference TRBV5-1 and TRBJ2-7, is KAGVTQTPRYLIKTRGQQVTLSCSPISGHRSVSWYQQTPGQGLQFLFEYFSETQRNKGNFPGRFSGRQFSNSRSEMNVSTLELGDSALYLCASRPQGDVGEQYFGPGTRLTVT.

This clone was seen a few times. The chain employs TRBV12-3 or TRBV12-4 and TRBJ1-2; D is unclear. V was cut by 5 bases and J by 2 bases, with 9 bases left in between. The CDR3 has 13 amino acids. The CDR3, as DNA: TGTGCCAGCAGTACCACTACCAACTATGGCTACACCTTC. It yields the protein CASSTTTNYGYTF.

V is TRBV28 and J is TRBJ2-7, with a possible D match to TRBD2 (6 bases). The CDR3 covers 15 residues. Looked up from germline, CDR1 is MDHEN and CDR2 is SYDVKM. Trimming removed 5 bases at V and 4 bases at J, with 18 bases between. The CDR3 DNA reads TGTGCCAGCAGTGCAGGGACTGCAGACCCTTACGAGCAGTACTTC. Translated: CASSAGTADPYEQYF.

This chain uses TRBV4-3 with TRBJ1-5, with unresolved D. Germline V gene lookup returns CDR1 LGHNA and CDR2 YSLEER. With 4 bases removed from V and 6 bases from J, the gap between germline ends came to 10 bases. The CDR3 has 13 residues. CDR3 DNA: TGCGCCAGCAGCCCCGGGGTTGGTCAGCCCCAGCATTTT. Its translation is CASSPGVGQPQHF.

This chain joins TRBV27 and TRBJ2-1; 8 positions match TRBD2. V lost 3 bases to trimming and J lost 10 bases; unmatched junction nucleotides: 8. The CDR3 covers 14 residues. The germline V gene encodes CDR1 MNHEY and CDR2 SMNVEV (reference sequence). CDR3 region: CASSFGGLAGEQFF. The DNA of the CDR3 is TGTGCCAGCAGTTTTGGCGGACTAGCAGGCGAGCAGTTCTTC.

This chain connects TRBV11-2 to TRBJ1-2; 8 positions agree with TRBD1. The V and J ends lost 5 bases and 7 bases, in that order; junction bases with no gene match: 12. From germline, CDR1 is SGHAT and CDR2 FQNNGV. The CDR3 loop spans 15 amino acids. The CDR3 spells CASSPSTGTGGGYTF. The DNA for the CDR3 is TGTGCCAGCAGCCCCTCCACCGGGACAGGAGGTGGCTACACCTTC.

This clone has a handful of counts. J is TRBJ2-3 and V is TRBV3-1 (or the pseudogene TRBV3-2); TRBD2 matches at 11 bases. V shed 1 base, J shed 5 bases, and the junction held 2 bases outside the gene matches. Germline V gives CDR1 LGHDT, CDR2 YNNKEL (reference sequence). This CDR3 region has 15 residues. The CDR3 DNA reads TGTGCCAGCAGCCAAGTAGCGGGAGGGGTAGATACGCAGTATTTT. Protein: CASSQVAGGVDTQYF.

This sequence joins TRBV5-1 and TRBJ2-1; no clear D gene. The CDR3 totals 17 residues. CDR1 is SGHRS and CDR2 is YFSETQ in the germline V gene. The V end was cut by 1 base, the J end by 1 base, with 15 bases between. The DNA of the CDR3 is TGCGCCAGCAGCTTGAGACACGGTTTTGAGTCCTACAATGAGCAGTTCTTC. Its translation: CASSLRHGFESYNEQFF.

The rearrangement uses TRBV5-1 and TRBJ1-2; TRBD1 aligns across 8 bases. In germline, CDR1 is SGHRS, CDR2 YFSETQ. The V gene end was trimmed by 0 bases and the J gene end by 7 bases; junction bases not matched to a gene: 8. This CDR3 has 15 residues. For the CDR3, the DNA is TGCGCCAGCAGCTTGGGGCAGGGGGCATACGGTGGCTACACCTTC. Translating gives CASSLGQGAYGGYTF.

The V and J genes are TRBV3-1 (or the pseudogene TRBV3-2) and TRBJ2-2; a possible D gene is TRBD1 (5 bases). Trimming took 4 bases from V and 5 from J, leaving 8 bases between them. Looked up from germline, CDR1 is LGHDT and CDR2 is YNNKEL (reference sequence). This CDR3 comprises 13 residues. This chain's CDR3 is CASSLQGTGELFF. CDR3 bases: TGTGCCAGCAGCCTCCAGGGTACCGGGGAGCTGTTTTTT.

This rearrangement joins TRBV10-1 to TRBJ2-1, with 7 bases that match TRBD1. CDR1 and CDR2 (germline): WNHNN, SYGVQD (reference sequence). Trimming removed 5 bases from V and 5 bases from J; junction bases left unmatched: 9. This CDR3 is built from 15 residues. The DNA of the CDR3 is TGCGCCAGCAGTCCCTCGACAGGGTTGAACAATGAGCAGTTCTTC. Translated, it gives CASSPSTGLNNEQFF.

The gene calls are TRBV18 and TRBJ1-5; a weak D match, TRBD1 (5 bases). The CDR3 sequence is 21 residues long. Per germline, CDR1 KGHSH and CDR2 LQKENI. Trimming left V 1 base short and J 0 bases short, with 25 bases between. This CDR3 reads CASSPRQFRTGGKYSNQPQHF. CDR3 DNA sequence: TGTGCCAGCTCACCACGTCAGTTCCGCACCGGGGGTAAATATAGCAATCAGCCCCAGCATTTT.

The CDR3: CASSQDPGAGELFF. CDR3 coding DNA: TGTGCCAGCAGCCAAGATCCGGGGGCCGGGGAGCTGTTTTTT. The genes are TRBV4-2 and TRBJ2-2, with D possibly TRBD2 on 6 matching bases. V lost 0 bases to trimming and J lost 6 bases, with 8 bases between them. The CDR3 contains 14 residues. CDR1 is LGHNA, CDR2 YNFKEQ, per germline.

V is TRBV5-1 and J is TRBJ1-1; no definite D call. CDR1 is SGHRS, CDR2 YFSETQ, per germline. V was shortened by 2 bases and J by 7 bases, with 18 bases between the two germline ends. This CDR3 has 15 residues. CDR3: CASSFGLGEANEAFF. The CDR3 DNA reads as TGCGCCAGCAGCTTCGGACTCGGCGAGGCGAATGAAGCTTTCTTT.

The J gene is TRBJ2-3, the V gene TRBV12-5; D is ambiguous. There are 14 residues in the CDR3. The ends were cut back, 4 bases at V and 3 bases at J, with 11 bases in the middle. Per the germline V gene, CDR1 is LGHNT and CDR2 is FRNRAP. The CDR3 protein is CASGSPPRTDTQYF. The CDR3 nucleotides are TGTGCTAGTGGTTCCCCCCCCAGGACAGATACGCAGTATTTT.

DNA for the CDR3: TGTGCCTCAACCGGGTCCTCTAGCACAGATACGCAGTATTTT. It encodes CASTGSSSTDTQYF. The chain combines TRBV2 with TRBJ2-3; the D is unclear. Per germline, CDR1 SNHLY and CDR2 FYNNEI. V was pared by 11 bases and J by 0 bases, with 15 bases between. The CDR3 consists of 14 residues. Filled out from reference TRBV2 and TRBJ2-3, the complete variable domain reads EPEVTQTPSHQVTQMGQEVILRCVPISNHLYFYWYRQILGQKVEFLVSFYNNEISEKSEIFDDQFSVERPDGSNFTLKIRSTKLEDSAMYFCASTGSSSTDTQYFGPGTRLTVL.

This rearrangement joins TRBV2 to TRBJ1-1; D gene unclear. The CDR3 has 12 amino acids. CDR1 and CDR2 from the germline V gene are SNHLY and FYNNEI. Trimming pared 6 bases from V and 5 bases from J, leaving 10 bases between. The CDR3 DNA reads TGTGCCAGCAGCCAGACACGTACTGAAGCTTTCTTT. This gives the protein CASSQTRTEAFF.

The rearrangement uses TRBV21-1 and TRBJ1-3; the table names TRBD1, a call not compared with the DNA. TRBV21-1 is annotated as a pseudogene. The CDR3 sequence is 15 residues long. CDR3 nucleotides: TGTGCCAGCAGCAACCATATGACAGGGGAAAACACCATATATTTT. This gives the protein CASSNHMTGENTIYF.